This TCR beta chain was captured in a study of T cell repertoires in cytomegalovirus infection. The CDR3 runs 15 residues. Trimming removed 2 bases from V and 8 bases from J, with 16 bases in between. Germline CDR1 is SGHVS and CDR2 is FNYEAQ. TCRdb fed the reads into MiXCR, producing one record per CDR3 protein. The sample lists fewer than 200,000 distinct CDR3 sequences; about 20% were seen once. This clonotype has a handful of counts. The antigen remains unidentified. The sample consisted of CD8+ T cells from cultured PBMCs, taken from culture after CMV antigen stimulation. The chain has TRBV7-6 and TRBJ2-1; D is undetermined. The receptor was isolated from a human donor in good health (CMV status not recorded). Some clones in this sample may be carry-over from other donors' samples. This CDR3 reads CASSLSPASADEQFF. Written as DNA, the CDR3 is TGTGCCAGCAGCTTAAGCCCAGCTTCCGCGGATGAGCAGTTCTTC.